This T cell receptor beta chain was recorded in a study of shared clonotypes between healthy human individuals. This table comes from immunoSEQ multiplex PCR, and its TCRdb copy is limited to in-frame clones, with some not included. Of around 500,000 clones in the sample, around 79% were seen once. The clonotype originates from a woman between 35 and 50 years old in good health. Some clones in this sample may be carry-over from other donors' samples. Source material: PBMCs.

In DNA form, the CDR3 reads TGTGCCAGCAGCTTAGGCCCACAAGGACAAGAGACCCAGTACTTC. Translation gives CASSLGPQGQETQYF. The V and J genes are TRBV11-1 and TRBJ2-5, with D hard to call. Trimming took 1 base from V and 2 from J, leaving 11 bases between them. Germline values: CDR1 SGHAT, CDR2 FQDESV (reference sequence). The CDR3 is made up of 15 amino acids.